This T cell receptor beta chain was captured by sequencing in a study of cytomegalovirus exposure and HLA in healthy donors. Germline lookup yields CDR1 SGHTA and CDR2 FQGTGA. Trimming at V came to 2 bases and at J to 4 bases, leaving 4 bases not matched to a gene. The CDR3 runs 16 residues. This PCR relied on a set of 60 Vbeta primers and 13 Jbeta primers. The method was immunoSEQ multiplex PCR; TCRdb's version includes in-frame clones alone and lacks a portion of them. The table includes about 120,000 clones, roughly 66% detected once. The sample consisted of PBMCs. V usage is TRBV7-3 and J usage is TRBJ2-1, with 11 bases identical to TRBD2. The receptor comes from a woman aged 25 to 39 in good health and CMV-seronegative. The CDR3 here is CASSLYGLAGYNEQFF. The CDR3 bases are TGTGCCAGCAGCTTATATGGACTAGCGGGTTACAATGAGCAGTTCTTC.